The 9 T cell receptor beta chains listed next were all sequenced from one sample in a study of T cells in Graves' hyperthyroidism and ophthalmopathy. Amplification of TCR beta CDR3 regions used RNA as the template. First-round RT-PCR with HTBI primers amplified the TCR CDR3 region. Via MiXCR, TCRdb re-called the multiplex PCR reads, giving one row per CDR3 protein. The repertoire holds under 450,000 distinct CDR3 sequences, approximately 14% seen once, with around 14% in the top ten. The sequenced sample was blood. All receptors come from a woman aged 18 to 35 with Graves' hyperthyroidism.

This clonotype occurred many times. This chain connects TRBV12-3 or TRBV12-4 to TRBJ1-1, with TRBD1 as a possible D gene (5 bases). Trimming took 1 base from V and 0 from J, leaving 12 bases between them. The CDR3 sequence is 16 residues long. The CDR3 DNA sequence: TGTGCCAGCAGTTTAGGGACACGCGACATGAACACTGAAGCTTTCTTT. It specifies CASSLGTRDMNTEAFF.

This clonotype appeared many times. The chain couples TRBV20-1 to TRBJ1-1, with a weak D call TRBD1 (5 bases). V lost 3 bases, J lost 3 bases, and 14 bases lay in between. The CDR3 totals 14 residues. The V gene's germline CDR1 is DFQATT and CDR2 SNEGSKA (reference sequence). DNA of the CDR3: TGCAGTGCTAGGTCCCAGGGAGGGGACACTGAAGCTTTCTTT. It translates to CSARSQGGDTEAFF.

In its sample, this clonotype was seen a few times. The chain links TRBV28 to TRBJ1-5; tentatively, D is TRBD1 (6 bases). CDR3 length equals 14 residues. V was pared by 8 bases and J by 4 bases, with 15 bases between. Per germline, CDR1 MDHEN and CDR2 SYDVKM. CDR3 nucleotide sequence: TGTGCCAGCGGGACACCCTGGACAAATCAGCCCCAGCATTTT. Translating gives CASGTPWTNQPQHF.

This clonotype was seen only a few times. The V call is TRBV11-1, the J call TRBJ2-6, with D unclear. The CDR3 has 17 residues. Germline V gene data show CDR1 as SGHAT and CDR2 as FQDESV (reference sequence). The germline V and J ends were trimmed by 3 bases and 3 bases, with 15 bases remaining between them. The CDR3 protein is CASSFLPGGGGANVLTF. The CDR3 nucleotides are TGTGCCAGCAGCTTCTTGCCAGGCGGTGGTGGGGCCAACGTCCTGACTTTC.

The chain recombines TRBV5-8 with TRBJ1-1; no reliable D call. V was trimmed by 0 bases and J by 2 bases, leaving 8 bases between them. CDR3 size: 14 residues. CDR1 is SGHTS and CDR2 is YDEGEE in the germline V gene. CDR3 DNA: TGTGCCAGCAGCTTGGAGTGGGGTAACACTGAAGCTTTCTTT. Translating gives CASSLEWGNTEAFF.

This clonotype was seen ten or more times. This chain connects TRBV3-1 to TRBJ2-2, with 9 positions matching TRBD1. Germline V lookup: CDR1 LGHDT, CDR2 YNNKEL (reference sequence). The CDR3 has 17 amino acids. V was pared by 0 bases and J by 6 bases, with 8 bases of the junction left unmatched. CDR3 residues: CASSQDTGQGFSGELFF. The CDR3 DNA is TGTGCCAGCAGCCAAGATACGGGACAGGGATTCTCCGGGGAGCTGTTTTTT.

This clonotype was observed many times. The chain joins TRBV2 to TRBJ1-2, with TRBD1 matching 7 bases. The CDR3 is 13 amino acids. J lost 6 bases, V lost 2 bases, and 3 bases had no gene match. Germline V lookup: CDR1 SNHLY, CDR2 FYNNEI. The CDR3, as DNA: TGTGCCAGCAGTGAATGGGGACAGAATGGCTACACCTTC. Its translation: CASSEWGQNGYTF.

Comment on this clonotype: Germline is not matched at one junction end, which may reflect a read error. The V and J genes are TRBV2 and TRBJ1-6, with a possible D match to TRBD1 (6 bases). Per the germline V gene, CDR1 is SNHLY and CDR2 is FYNNEI. The CDR3 extends over 15 amino acids. This CDR3 reads CAGSASTGLTSPLHF. Here the CDR3 DNA reads TGTGCCGGCAGTGCGTCTACAGGGTTGACTTCACCCCTCCACTTT.

The J gene is TRBJ2-1, the V gene TRBV4-3, with unresolved D. V was cut by 3 bases and J by 0 bases, with 12 bases left in between. The CDR3 contains 16 residues. Germline values: CDR1 LGHNA, CDR2 YSLEER. CDR3 in DNA: TGCGCCAGCAGCCAGATCACACTGAGCTCCTACAATGAGCAGTTCTTC. Residues: CASSQITLSSYNEQFF.